This TCR beta chain was sequenced during a study of T-cell memory formation after mild COVID-19. Study-wide results and limits: Pre-infection memory carried some responding clones, suggesting that cross-reactive memory joined.

Many counts were recorded for this clonotype. The antigen is unknown. Germline V CDR1 and CDR2: SEHNR, FQNEAQ (reference sequence). This CDR3 is built from 13 residues. V lost 4 bases and J 4 bases, leaving 10 bases between the germline ends. TCRdb re-called the 5' RACE reads through MiXCR, storing one row per CDR3 protein. The data show about 160,000 distinct CDR3 sequences, about 28% seen once. The chain uses TRBV7-9 and TRBJ2-5; D uncertain. The receptor's source is an adult woman who had mild COVID-19 (a few samples of this study predate the infection). Cell type and time point are not known. Sequencing used PBMCs or a T cell subset sorted from them (not recorded which). The chain's CDR3 is CASSSVRTETQYF. In DNA, the CDR3 is TGTGCCAGCAGCTCCGTGAGAACAGAGACCCAGTACTTC.